This T cell receptor (beta chain) derives from a study of PD-1 blockade in mismatch repair-deficient tumors. Looking at the study overall: Enrolled about 2013-2017, patients had progressing, pretreated mismatch repair-deficient cancers of about a dozen types. The study, taken as a whole, reports: Tumor-resident clones, often absent from pretreatment blood, expanded after pembrolizumab and then contracted.

The method was immunoSEQ multiplex PCR; TCRdb's version includes in-frame clones alone and lacks a portion of them. The sample has more than 40,000 clones, roughly 78% seen once. PCR or immunohistochemistry showed mismatch repair deficiency in every enrolled patient. CDR3 length: 15 amino acids. After removal of 5 bases from V and 1 base from J, the junction contained 5 bases not matched to a gene. The germline V gene has CDR1 SEHNR and CDR2 FQNEAQ (reference sequence). In regard to this clone: Its antigen is unidentified.

V usage is TRBV7-9 and J usage is TRBJ2-1; TRBD2 matches at 7 bases. The receptor comes from an adult with mismatch repair-deficient cancer. The sequencing here drew on peripheral blood, taken 4 weeks after starting pembrolizumab. The CDR3 DNA is TGTGCCAGCAGCGTAACTAGCGAATCCTACAATGAGCAGTTCTTC. It specifies CASSVTSESYNEQFF.